This T cell receptor beta chain was sequenced during a study of T cells in Graves' hyperthyroidism and ophthalmopathy. As for the study in general: Before treatment of any kind, peripheral blood was taken at initial diagnosis. Findings and limits, study-wide: Clonotypes that were expanded in thyroid above 0.001 mostly appeared in blood too. Ophthalmopathy was model-predicted a median around seven months pre-onset.

This clonotype was counted many times. Its target is not known. Ophthalmopathy patients showed a Clinical Activity Score of at least 3, NOSPECS grade of at least 4 and duration under 3 months. Using RNA transcripts as the source, TCR beta CDR3 regions were amplified. TCR CDR3 regions were first amplified by RT-PCR with HTBI primers. Using its own MiXCR run on the multiplex PCR reads, TCRdb lists one record per CDR3 protein. The table shows about 610,000 distinct CDR3 sequences, with over 12% occurring only once. The material sequenced was blood. This sequence originates from a woman between 40 and 55 years old with Graves' ophthalmopathy.

The CDR3 protein is CASGLTGANTEAFF. The DNA of the CDR3 is TGTGCTAGTGGTTTGACAGGGGCAAACACTGAAGCTTTCTTT. The J gene is TRBJ1-1, the V gene TRBV12-5; TRBD1 aligns across 7 bases. CDR3 size: 14 residues. J was trimmed by 2 bases and V by 2 bases; bases with no gene match: 2. CDR1 and CDR2 from the germline V gene are LGHNT and FRNRAP.